What follows are 6 T cell receptor beta chains derived from one specimen sequenced in a study of blood T cells in healthy people across ages. For the second PCR, which ran for about 7 to 11 cycles, a sample-barcoded 5' primer and a J-beta primer mix were used. A single record per CDR3 protein comes from TCRdb applying MiXCR to the 5' RACE reads. The table has fewer than 900,000 distinct CDR3 sequences, about 40% seen once. The sequencing sample was made of blood. The receptors come from a woman aged 55 to 70 in good health.

This chain uses TRBV5-1 with TRBJ2-7; 9 nucleotides line up with TRBD1. The closer fit of TRBJ2-5 to the DNA end suggests the J call may be wrong. The CDR3 is 15 residues long. Germline V lookup: CDR1 SGHRS, CDR2 YFSETQ. This CDR3 reads CASSFTGGGGETQYF. The CDR3 DNA reads TGCGCCAGCAGCTTCACAGGGGGCGGAGGAGAGACCCAGTACTTC.

The chain employs TRBV20-1 and TRBJ2-1; D uncertain. Gene TRBJ2-7 matches the end of the DNA better, so the J call may be wrong. The CDR3 extends over 12 amino acids. In germline, CDR1 is DFQATT, CDR2 SNEGSKA (reference sequence). The CDR3 DNA sequence: TGCAGTGCTTCGTCCTCCTACAATGAGCAGTACTTC. Translation: CSASSSYNEQYF.

The sample holds a few counts of this clonotype. V gene TRBV3-1 combines with J gene TRBJ2-1, with TRBD1 matching 8 bases. This CDR3 is built from 14 residues. CDR1 LGHDT and CDR2 YNNKEL come from the germline V gene (reference sequence). J was trimmed by 9 bases and V by 6 bases; bases with no gene match: 10. CDR3 loop: CASRRTGLISEQFF. The CDR3 DNA reads TGTGCCAGCAGACGGACAGGGCTTATTTCTGAGCAGTTCTTC.

The rearrangement uses TRBV24-1 and TRBJ2-3, with 8 bases identical to TRBD2. Trimming cost V 7 bases and J 2 bases; bases outside gene matches: 10. CDR3 size: 16 residues. Germline loops: CDR1 KGHDR, CDR2 SFDVKD. CDR3 sequence: CATSIPSGRNTDTQYF. The DNA of the CDR3 is TGTGCCACCAGCATACCTAGCGGGCGAAACACAGATACGCAGTATTTT.

The gene calls are TRBV10-2 and TRBJ2-3; 12 bases fit TRBD2. V was pared by 3 bases and J by 4 bases, with 11 bases of the junction left unmatched. The CDR3 extends over 18 amino acids. The germline CDR1 and CDR2 sequences are WSHSY and SAAADI. The CDR3 loop reads CASSEIGTSGFRADTQYF. The DNA of the CDR3 is TGCGCCAGCAGTGAAATTGGGACTAGCGGGTTTCGGGCAGATACGCAGTATTTT.

This clonotype was counted a few times. The chain joins TRBV12-3 or TRBV12-4 to TRBJ2-7; D gene uncertain. The V and J ends lost 11 bases and 0 bases respectively, with 17 bases between them. The CDR3 contains 14 residues. The CDR3 coding sequence is TGTGCCTCCTCAGGTGGGCCACACTCCTACGAGCAGTACTTC. This codes for CASSGGPHSYEQYF.